Given below is one T cell receptor beta chain in context. Its antigen remains unidentified. No clone much larger than this one lies a single base away; base qualities are absent. For this chain, trimming is 5 bases at the V end and 4 bases at the J end, and the number of junction bases without a gene match is 5. The CDR3 has 15 amino acids, counting the end cysteine and phenylalanine. Only the CDR3 DNA is retained, 45 bases long and in frame from the first base. CDR1 is given as SGHVS and CDR2 as FQNEAQ, both from the germline V gene. Whole blood was collected in K2EDTA tubes by collaborating institutions according to the institutions' own protocols. For TCRbeta analysis, collaborators shipped samples as frozen whole blood, isolated PBMCs, or DNA extracted from either of those sample types. The data are from a study of blood T cell repertoires in COVID-19 (TCRdb year 2020). Describing the broader study: Samples covering the acute and convalescent phases of COVID-19 were provided by collaborators in the United States, Italy and Spain. The repertoires were released in a freely available public database intended as a resource for research on the immune response to SARS-CoV-2. Nearly every sample came with metadata listing a de-identified subject ID, COVID-19 status, age in years and sex. Subjects who had been exposed to COVID-19, were actively infected with it, or had recovered from it provided the deeply sampled blood TCRbeta repertoires that made up the dataset. The material from the prospective study consisted of cDNA or gDNA derived from T cells, B-cell-depleted T cells, or PBMCs. Where available, HLA class I and class II types were taken from metadata supplied by the sample provider and were not determined by assay-based typing. The samples were drawn from two sources: the first 160 participants of the ongoing ImmuneRACE study, and 1,000 to 1,500 subjects contributed by 6 global collaborators.

The investigation overall reported the following: The amount of clinical and demographic metadata varied by source and participant and was provided uncurated.

The immunoSEQ Assay, a bias-controlled multiplex PCR, was used to amplify TCRbeta CDR3 regions from genomic DNA. The authors' pipeline ran thus. Nucleated cell counts per sample were estimated from amplification of reference gene primers within the assay. To quantify the absolute abundance of each unique TCRbeta CDR3 rearrangement, sequence reads were collapsed and filtered. For each sample, productive Simpson clonality was calculated as the square root of Simpson's diversity index across productive rearrangements. This is the immuneACCESS table as TCRdb keeps it, with only in-frame sequences that have V and J called. A part of the clones is gone; compared with another copy, unresolved V genes explain less than half, and the rest is unexplained. The V and J calls and clone size come from that table; D and trimming were worked out from the DNA. This sample lists approximately 44,000 clones; approximately 82% were detected once. Approximately 5.2% of the sample is in the top ten clones.

This receptor was taken from a human donor in a cohort sampled during active COVID-19. The specimen sequenced was peripheral blood. The chain is encoded by TRBV7-8 joined to TRBJ2-7, with 13 junctional bases fitting TRBD2. The bases are TGTGCCAGCAGCATTACTAGCGGGGGGGCTTACGAGCAGTACTTC. This sequence encodes CASSITSGGAYEQYF.